This T cell receptor beta chain is drawn from a study of spatial heterogeneity in lung cancer. Whole-study findings and limits: Nonsynonymous mutation counts, ubiquitous and regional, were tracked by the respective counts of ubiquitous and regional expanded TCRs. How many expanded intratumoral alpha and beta TCRs were present tracked the tumor mutation count, which was a count of nonsynonymous mutations.

This clonotype was recorded at least ten times. The antigen is not known. TCRdb processed the 5' RACE reads anew with MiXCR; each CDR3 protein has one entry. The sample has 25,000 to 30,000 distinct CDR3 sequences; 7.1% are singletons. The CDR3 extends over 14 amino acids. The germline CDR1 and CDR2 sequences are KGHSH and LQKENI. V shed 6 bases and J 6 bases; nucleotides not matched to a gene: 8. Regarding time point: sample taken at primary tumor resection. Unsorted tumor, nontumor lung tissue or cryopreserved PBMC supplied the whole RNA. The chain has TRBV18 and TRBJ2-7, with 10 bases lining up with TRBD1. The specimen comprised lung tumor tissue, sampled at surgery. This sequence was found in a male donor with early-stage non-small cell lung cancer. The CDR3 reads CASSPGTGVREQYF. The CDR3 DNA follows: TGTGCCAGCTCCCCCGGGACAGGGGTCCGCGAGCAGTACTTC.